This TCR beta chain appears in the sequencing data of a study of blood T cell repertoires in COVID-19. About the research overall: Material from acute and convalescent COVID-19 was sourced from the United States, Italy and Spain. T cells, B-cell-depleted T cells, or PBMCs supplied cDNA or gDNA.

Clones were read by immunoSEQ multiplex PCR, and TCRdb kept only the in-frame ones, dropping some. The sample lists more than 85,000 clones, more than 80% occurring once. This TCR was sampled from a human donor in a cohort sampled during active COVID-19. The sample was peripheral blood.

CDR3 loop: CASSSQGTGNTIYF. The CDR3 nucleotides are TGTGCCAGCAGCTCCCAGGGGACGGGAAACACCATATATTTT. This chain uses TRBV7-2 with TRBJ1-3, with a tentative D call TRBD1 (6 bases). Germline V gives CDR1 SGHTA, CDR2 FQGNSA. Between the trimmed V and J ends, which lost 4 bases and 4 bases, there was a span of 11 bases. This CDR3 has 14 amino acids.